These 20 T cell receptor beta chains share one sample of origin, sequenced in a study of vaccination and CD4 T cells after COVID-19. These receptors have no identified antigens. The study sequenced cultured CD4+ T cell DNA using the Oncomine TCR Beta short-read assay. TCRdb processed the PCR reads anew with MiXCR; each CDR3 protein has one entry. The table includes about 19,000 distinct CDR3 sequences, 43% detected once. Treatment indicated: roughly 11-day PBMC culture with coronavirus spike peptide pools or control peptides (ViraFEST assay). Sequences were derived from CD4+ T cells from blood, cultured in vitro, sampled after SARS-CoV-2 vaccination. The receptor source for this set is a human donor who had recovered from COVID-19.

The CDR3, as DNA: TGTGCCAGCAGTTACCCCACAGGGGGTGGGGCCAACGTCCTGACTTTC. Translated, it gives CASSYPTGGGANVLTF. The chain uses TRBV6-5 and TRBJ2-6; the match to TRBD1 covers 8 bases. Germline V gene lookup returns CDR1 MNHEY and CDR2 SVGAGI. V lost 2 bases, J lost 3 bases, and 3 bases stayed unmatched. CDR3 length: 16 amino acids.

This chain links TRBV19 with TRBJ1-5, with D perhaps TRBD1 (6 bases). Trimming pared 6 bases from V and 4 bases from J, leaving 16 bases between. The CDR3 spans 15 residues. Germline CDR1 LNHDA, CDR2 SQIVND (reference sequence). CDR3 in amino acids: CASRIETGGNQPQHF. The CDR3 DNA is TGTGCCAGTAGGATCGAGACAGGAGGAAATCAGCCCCAGCATTTT. The full variable domain, in which reference TRBV19 and TRBJ1-5 provide the parts outside the CDR3, is DGGITQSPKYLFRKEGQNVTLSCEQNLNHDAMYWYRQDPGQGLRLIYYSQIVNDFQKGDIAEGYSVSREKKESFPLTVTSAQKNPTAFYLCASRIETGGNQPQHFGDGTRLSIL.

This clonotype was picked up a small number of times. The chain is built from TRBV10-3 and TRBJ1-1, with D uncertain. Between the trimmed V and J ends, which lost 2 bases and 1 base, there was a span of 8 bases. The CDR3 consists of 14 residues. Germline values: CDR1 ENHRY, CDR2 SYGVKD. CDR3 bases: TGTGCCATCAGTGAGGGGAGAGGGAACACTGAAGCTTTCTTT. Translated: CAISEGRGNTEAFF.

This clonotype came up a few times. The genes are TRBV10-3 and TRBJ1-1; 7 bases are a match to TRBD1. Trimming cost V 3 bases and J 11 bases; bases outside gene matches: 3. The germline CDR1 and CDR2 sequences are ENHRY and SYGVKD. The CDR3 loop spans 11 amino acids. The CDR3: CAISEGTVAFF. CDR3 coding DNA: TGTGCCATCAGTGAAGGGACAGTGGCTTTCTTT.

The J gene is TRBJ1-1, the V gene TRBV23-1; D not certain. TRBV23-1 is designated an ORF whose function remains uncertain. The CDR3 covers 13 residues. Trimming pared 5 bases from V and 1 base from J, leaving 8 bases between. CDR3 bases: TGCGCCAGCAGTTGGCACACGAACACTGAAGCTTTCTTT. Translating gives CASSWHTNTEAFF.

The chain links TRBV7-9 to TRBJ1-1, with 8 nucleotides matching TRBD1. This CDR3 has 17 amino acids. Trimming cost V 5 bases and J 1 base; bases outside gene matches: 12. CDR1 is SEHNR and CDR2 is FQNEAQ in the germline V gene (reference sequence). The CDR3 DNA sequence: TGTGCCAGCAGCCTAGGACAGGGCAACCCTCCGAACACTGAAGCTTTCTTT. Amino acid sequence: CASSLGQGNPPNTEAFF. Based on the CDR3 plus reference TRBV7-9 and TRBJ1-1, the full variable domain is DTGVSQNPRHKITKRGQNVTFRCDPISEHNRLYWYRQTLGQGPEFLTYFQNEAQLEKSRLLSDRFSAERPKGSFSTLEIQRTEQGDSAMYLCASSLGQGNPPNTEAFFGQGTRLTVV.

The CDR3 reads CASSPGDRNYEQYF. Here the CDR3 DNA reads TGTGCCAGCAGCCCAGGAGACAGGAACTACGAGCAGTACTTC. The gene calls are TRBV11-3 and TRBJ2-7; the D gene is possibly TRBD1 (6 bases). This CDR3 comprises 14 residues. CDR1 is SGHNT and CDR2 is YENEEA in the germline V gene. Between the trimmed V and J ends, which lost 5 bases and 3 bases, there was a span of 14 bases.

The chain uses TRBV10-3 and TRBJ2-5; tentatively, D is TRBD1 (5 bases). The V end lost 4 bases, the J end lost 4 bases, and 10 bases lay between the germline ends. There are 13 residues in the CDR3. Germline values: CDR1 ENHRY, CDR2 SYGVKD. The DNA for the CDR3 is TGTGCCATCAGTGCCGACAGTCGAGAGACCCAGTACTTC. This encodes CAISADSRETQYF.

This chain joins TRBV6-1 and TRBJ1-5, with D perhaps TRBD1 (6 bases). The V end was cut by 8 bases, the J end by 0 bases, with 14 bases between. Germline lookup yields CDR1 MNHNS and CDR2 SASEGT. The CDR3 contains 15 residues. The CDR3 DNA sequence: TGTGCCAGCCGAGTAGGAGGGGGTAGCAATCAGCCCCAGCATTTT. Protein sequence: CASRVGGGSNQPQHF.

The J gene is TRBJ2-2, the V gene TRBV2, with D unclear. The CDR3 spans 13 residues. V was pared by 4 bases and J by 3 bases, with 6 bases between. Germline-derived CDR1 and CDR2 are SNHLY and FYNNEI. The CDR3 sequence: CASSGRYTGELFF. The CDR3 nucleotides read TGTGCCAGCAGTGGCAGGTACACCGGGGAGCTGTTTTTT.

In the case of this clonotype: The junction differs from germline at one of its ends, possibly a read error. The chain employs TRBV20-1 and TRBJ2-7, with 10 positions matching TRBD1. The CDR3 extends over 13 amino acids. Germline V CDR1 and CDR2: DFQATT, SNEGSKA (reference sequence). DNA of the CDR3: TGCAGTGCTGGAGACAGGGGGCGCGACGAGCAGTACTTC. It specifies CSAGDRGRDEQYF.

The chain recombines TRBV10-3 with TRBJ2-2; TRBD2 matches at 13 bases. Looked up from germline, CDR1 is ENHRY and CDR2 is SYGVKD. This CDR3 spans 16 amino acids. V lost 7 bases and J lost 6; bases outside the gene matches: 8. The CDR3 loop is CAINTGTSGTAGELFF. The CDR3 DNA reads TGTGCCATCAATACTGGGACTAGCGGGACGGCCGGGGAGCTGTTTTTT.

The J gene is TRBJ2-3, the V gene TRBV20-1; TRBD2 might be the D (6 bases). Looked up from germline, CDR1 is DFQATT and CDR2 is SNEGSKA (reference sequence). CDR3 length equals 13 residues. Trimming cost V 1 base and J 4 bases, with 9 bases left between them. The CDR3: CSARVSGSDTQYF. The CDR3, as DNA: TGCAGTGCTAGAGTGAGCGGGTCAGATACGCAGTATTTT.

This chain joins TRBV6-1 and TRBJ2-5, with 9 bases that match TRBD1. Germline V gene lookup returns CDR1 MNHNS and CDR2 SASEGT. V lost 6 bases to trimming and J lost 0 bases; unmatched junction nucleotides: 2. There are 14 residues in the CDR3. CDR3 in DNA: TGTGCCAGCAGAGGGACAGGGAACCAAGAGACCCAGTACTTC. Encoded protein: CASRGTGNQETQYF.

This clonotype was observed once. The chain has TRBV20-1 and TRBJ1-4; possibly TRBD1 for D (6 bases). There are 13 residues in the CDR3. The germline CDR1 and CDR2 sequences are DFQATT and SNEGSKA (reference sequence). V lost 6 bases and J 7 bases, leaving 15 bases between the germline ends. The CDR3 spells CSAERTGSEKLFF. The CDR3 nucleotides are TGCAGTGCCGAAAGAACAGGGTCTGAAAAACTGTTTTTT.

The V gene is TRBV20-1, the J gene TRBJ2-7, with 9 bases identical to TRBD1. Germline trimming cut 4 bases from V and 4 bases from J; bases unmatched to any gene: 11. This CDR3 contains 15 residues. In germline, CDR1 is DFQATT, CDR2 SNEGSKA (reference sequence). The CDR3 loop is CSATQQGAIPYEQYF. The CDR3 DNA reads TGCAGTGCTACTCAACAGGGGGCGATCCCATACGAGCAGTACTTC.

Only a few counts were recorded for this clonotype. The V and J genes are TRBV4-3 and TRBJ1-5; no clear D gene. Germline CDR1 LGHNA, CDR2 YSLEER. CDR3 length equals 14 residues. V was shortened by 1 base and J by 2 bases, with 6 bases between the two germline ends. CDR3 DNA: TGCGCCAGCAGCCAAGGGCGGGGCAATCAGCCCCAGCATTTT. Amino acid sequence: CASSQGRGNQPQHF.

DNA of the CDR3: TGCAGTGCTCCACAGACTGGCTATAATTCACCCCTCCACTTT. It translates to CSAPQTGYNSPLHF. The chain joins TRBV20-1 to TRBJ1-6; D ambiguous. Trimming removed 5 bases at V and 3 bases at J, with 11 bases between. Germline-derived CDR1 and CDR2 are DFQATT and SNEGSKA (reference sequence). The CDR3 has 14 amino acids.

The chain uses TRBV6-2 or TRBV6-3 and TRBJ2-7; unclear D gene. The length of the CDR3 is 13 residues. V was shortened by 2 bases and J by 0 bases, with 5 bases between the two germline ends. Germline CDR1 and CDR2: MNHEY and SVGEGT. The CDR3 protein is CASSYVASYEQYF. The CDR3 DNA reads as TGTGCCAGCAGTTACGTAGCCTCCTACGAGCAGTACTTC.

This chain uses TRBV7-3 with TRBJ2-1; 8 bases agree with TRBD2. V was pared by 3 bases and J by 4 bases, with 5 bases of the junction left unmatched. There are 15 residues in the CDR3. The germline CDR1 and CDR2 sequences are SGHTA and FQGTGA. CDR3 DNA: TGTGCCAGCAGCTTCGGCGGGAGGAGGTACAATGAGCAGTTCTTC. This sequence encodes CASSFGGRRYNEQFF.